This T cell receptor beta chain was recovered during a study of cytomegalovirus exposure and HLA in healthy donors. These donors counted as nominally healthy when sampled, but unrecorded immune exposures were likely. PCR was performed using 60 Vbeta and 13 Jbeta primers. The data were produced by immunoSEQ multiplex PCR, yet TCRdb's version contains in-frame clones alone and is incomplete. The data show 250,000 to 300,000 clones, roughly 81% seen once. Comment on this clone: Its specificity is not known.

V shed 7 bases, J shed 6 bases, and the junction held 10 bases outside the gene matches. Germline CDR1 MNHNS, CDR2 SASEGT. CDR3 length: 15 amino acids. Study observations and caveats: CMV serostatus was the only immune exposure information that was available.

This sequence originates from a woman aged 40 to 55 in good health and CMV-seropositive. Specimen: PBMCs. The rearrangement uses TRBV6-1 and TRBJ1-3; 9 positions agree with TRBD1. This CDR3 is CASNPRGQGVNTIYF. In nucleotides, the CDR3 is TGTGCCAGCAATCCACGGGGACAGGGTGTAAACACCATATATTTT.